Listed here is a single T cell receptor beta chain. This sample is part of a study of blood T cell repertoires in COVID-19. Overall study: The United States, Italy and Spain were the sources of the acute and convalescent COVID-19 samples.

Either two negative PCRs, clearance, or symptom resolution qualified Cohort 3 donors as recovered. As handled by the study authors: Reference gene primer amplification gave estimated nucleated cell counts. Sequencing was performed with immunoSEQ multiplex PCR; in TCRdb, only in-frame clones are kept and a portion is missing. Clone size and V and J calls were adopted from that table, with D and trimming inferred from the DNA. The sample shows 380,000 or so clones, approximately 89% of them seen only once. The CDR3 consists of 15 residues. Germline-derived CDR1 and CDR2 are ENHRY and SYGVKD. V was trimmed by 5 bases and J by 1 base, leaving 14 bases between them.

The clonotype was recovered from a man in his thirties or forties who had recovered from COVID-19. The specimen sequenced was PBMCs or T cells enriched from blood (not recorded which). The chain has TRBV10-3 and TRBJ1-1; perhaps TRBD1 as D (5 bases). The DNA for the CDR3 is TGTGCCATCAGTCCTAGGGAAGGGGAGAACACTGAAGCTTTCTTT. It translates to CAISPREGENTEAFF.